This TCR beta chain was observed in a study of shared clonotypes between healthy human individuals. V dropped 6 bases and J dropped 7; count of bases not matched to a gene: 10. The CDR3 runs 13 residues. CDR1 and CDR2 from the germline V gene are SQVTM and ANQGSEA. Sequencing was performed with immunoSEQ multiplex PCR; in TCRdb, only in-frame clones are kept and a portion is missing. The data contain 1.6 million or so clones, roughly 96% of them singletons. The sequence was obtained from a man younger than 40 in good health. This chain links TRBV29-1 with TRBJ2-7; 9 bases fit TRBD1. Material: naive CD4+ T cells sorted from blood. Documented subset: CD45RA+ positively selected. The DNA of the CDR3 is TGCAGCGTACCGGGACAGGGTAGGAGGGAGCAGTACTTC. Translated, it gives CSVPGQGRREQYF.